This T cell receptor (beta chain) was profiled in a study of response to subunit inactivated influenza vaccine. TCRdb reprocessed the RT-PCR reads with MiXCR, giving one entry per CDR3 protein. The sample yields about 780,000 distinct CDR3 sequences, around 20% seen once. This CDR3 has 16 residues. Germline values: CDR1 SGHRS, CDR2 YFSETQ. Unmatched junction bases numbered 15, after V lost 4 bases and J lost 12 bases. The study's findings and limits: Each seasonal influenza vaccination, the authors suggested, recruits few new T cells.

A note on this clonotype: Its target is not known.

This rearrangement joins TRBV5-1 to TRBJ2-1, with TRBD1 matching 11 bases. The sequence was obtained from a man aged 45-60 years who received an inactivated influenza vaccine. The sample here was PBMCs from blood, taken roughly 5 days after vaccination. The CDR3, as DNA: TGCGCCAGCAGCGGGGGACCCTGGACAGGGGGCGTGAGGCAGTTCTTC. The encoded protein is CASSGGPWTGGVRQFF.